This T cell receptor beta chain came from a study of T cell responses to AZD1222 COVID-19 vaccine. Germline CDR1 SGDLS, CDR2 YYNGEE. The CDR3 is 14 amino acids. Trimming shortened V by 1 base and J by 5 bases, and 13 bases separated the two germline ends. Here immunoSEQ multiplex PCR was the method, and the copy in TCRdb shows in-frame clones only, minus some. The repertoire consists of around 180,000 clones, with about nine tenths occurring once and the leading ten covering approximately 2.9%. For this clone: The antigen is not known.

Overall study findings and caveats: Most donors were white British and more were female, and clonal diversity was possibly underestimated.

Sequenced here: peripheral blood, sampled on day 0 of AZD1222 vaccination. The TCR originated in an adult in good health. The chain recombines TRBV9 with TRBJ2-7, with D uncertain. The CDR3 DNA is TGTGCCAGCAGCGTAAAAGCGAGAACTAACGAGCAGTACTTC. This sequence encodes CASSVKARTNEQYF.